The 23 T cell receptor beta chains in this list originate from one sample, sequenced in a study of T cell responses to AZD1222 COVID-19 vaccine (dated by TCRdb to about 2021). Libraries came from the immunoSEQ multiplex PCR assay. TCRdb provides this immuneACCESS table in a form limited to in-frame rearrangements. Some clones are lacking; in checked studies, under half of them reflect an unresolved V gene, and why the rest are absent is not known. For this sample there are some 170,000 clones; over 80% appear just once. Together, the top ten hold 0.95% to 1.3% of the sample. The label giving this sample's time point can be read as: about 28 days (+/-7) after the second vaccine dose. This sample's treatment or condition label indicates: meningococcal conjugate vaccine given as trial control. The specimen comprised peripheral blood, sampled 28 days after the second dose of the MenACWY control vaccine. The receptors stem from an adult who received the MenACWY meningococcal vaccine as a control.

In this sample, this clone turned up a few times. The gene calls are TRBV19 and TRBJ1-1; D might be TRBD1 (5 bases). Between the trimmed V and J ends, which lost 5 bases and 4 bases, there was a span of 11 bases. CDR1 and CDR2 (germline): LNHDA, SQIVND (reference sequence). The CDR3 covers 13 residues. DNA of the CDR3: TGTGCCAGTAGTTCGACCAGGGTCACTGAAGCTTTCTTT. It is translated as CASSSTRVTEAFF.

The chain employs TRBV7-8 and TRBJ1-1, with a possible D match to TRBD1 (5 bases). The length of the CDR3 is 16 residues. V lost 0 bases to trimming and J lost 0 bases, with 11 bases between them. Germline V gives CDR1 SGHVS, CDR2 FQNEAQ. Written as DNA, the CDR3 is TGTGCCAGCAGCTTAGCGGGACCGGGGATGAACACTGAAGCTTTCTTT. This encodes CASSLAGPGMNTEAFF.

The chain is built from TRBV28 and TRBJ1-5; TRBD1 is a possible D gene (5 bases). The germline V gene encodes CDR1 MDHEN and CDR2 SYDVKM. CDR3 length: 12 residues. Trimming pared 2 bases from V and 8 bases from J, leaving 7 bases between. CDR3 bases: TGTGCCAGCAGTTTAGAGGGGAAGCCCCAGCATTTT. Residues: CASSLEGKPQHF.

The chain combines TRBV3-1 (or the pseudogene TRBV3-2) with TRBJ1-5; TRBD1 matches 7 bases. With 0 bases clipped from V and 7 bases from J, the junction kept 12 bases outside the gene matches. Germline lookup yields CDR1 LGHDT and CDR2 YNNKEL (reference sequence). This CDR3 comprises 17 residues. This CDR3 reads CASSQDPPGTALQPQHF. CDR3 coding DNA: TGTGCCAGCAGCCAAGATCCGCCCGGGACAGCCTTACAGCCCCAGCATTTT.

This clone came up once. The J gene is TRBJ2-7, the V gene TRBV6-5; D call uncertain. In germline, CDR1 is MNHEY, CDR2 SVGAGI. This CDR3 is 12 amino acids long. V lost 6 bases and J lost 2, with 8 bases in between. The CDR3 sequence: CASREFPYEQYF. CDR3 coding DNA: TGTGCCAGCAGGGAGTTCCCCTACGAGCAGTACTTC.

This chain connects TRBV6-5 to TRBJ2-7; 11 bases agree with TRBD1. The V and J ends lost 7 bases and 3 bases, in that order; junction bases with no gene match: 2. In germline, CDR1 is MNHEY, CDR2 SVGAGI. The CDR3 is 13 amino acids. CDR3 in DNA: TGTGCCAGCACGGGACAGGGGGGCTACGAGCAGTACTTC. The encoded protein is CASTGQGGYEQYF.

Only one count was recorded for this clone. CDR3 nucleotide sequence: TGTGCCAGCAGTATGGGGGTTCGCACTGAAGCTTTCTTT. Protein sequence: CASSMGVRTEAFF. The J gene is TRBJ1-1, the V gene TRBV28, with D maybe TRBD1 (5 bases). Germline CDR1 and CDR2: MDHEN and SYDVKM. The CDR3 runs to 13 residues. V shed 5 bases and J shed 4 bases, with 11 bases lying between them.

This chain connects TRBV6-5 to TRBJ1-1; D unresolved. The germline V and J ends were trimmed by 7 bases and 1 base, with 10 bases remaining between them. Germline V gene sequence: CDR1 MNHEY, CDR2 SVGAGI. The CDR3 spans 13 residues. The CDR3 nucleotides are TGTGCCAGCAAAGTACCAGAGAACACTGAAGCTTTCTTT. This gives the protein CASKVPENTEAFF.

The CDR3 loop is CASSQYTGTGRDEQYF. Written as DNA, the CDR3 is TGCGCCAGCAGCCAATATACCGGGACAGGGAGGGACGAGCAGTACTTC. The genes are TRBV4-1 and TRBJ2-7, with TRBD1 identical over 9 bases. The CDR3 runs 16 residues. Germline loops: CDR1 MGHRA, CDR2 YSYEKL. V shed 2 bases and J 5 bases; nucleotides not matched to a gene: 10.

The genes are TRBV7-8 and TRBJ1-1, with D possibly TRBD1 on 5 matching bases. From germline, CDR1 is SGHVS and CDR2 FQNEAQ. V shed 4 bases and J shed 3 bases, with 9 bases lying between them. The CDR3 has 13 residues. The chain's CDR3 is CASSSTADTEAFF. For the CDR3, the DNA is TGTGCCAGCAGCTCGACAGCTGACACTGAAGCTTTCTTT.

The chain combines TRBV7-2 with TRBJ1-3; unclear D gene. Germline CDR1 and CDR2: SGHTA and FQGNSA. Between the trimmed V and J ends, which lost 5 bases and 0 bases, there was a span of 5 bases. The CDR3 loop spans 13 amino acids. The CDR3, as DNA: TGTGCCAGCAGCCCGTCCTCTGGAAACACCATATATTTT. It is translated as CASSPSSGNTIYF.

A note on this clone: Distinct nucleotide sequences in the sample also encode this CDR3. The chain has TRBV6-5 and TRBJ1-1, with TRBD1 matching over 8 bases. With 6 bases clipped from V and 2 bases from J, the junction kept 5 bases outside the gene matches. This CDR3 is 14 amino acids long. Germline V gives CDR1 MNHEY, CDR2 SVGAGI. The CDR3 DNA sequence: TGTGCCAGCAGCCCGACAGGGGTTAACACTGAAGCTTTCTTT. It yields the protein CASSPTGVNTEAFF.

The chain employs TRBV29-1 and TRBJ2-3; D gene unclear. Germline assignment: CDR1 SQVTM and CDR2 ANQGSEA. Deletions cut 7 bases from V and 3 bases from J, with 23 bases between. This CDR3 spans 16 amino acids. The CDR3, as DNA: TGCAGCGCGAGAGACGGTATCTCCGTGGGTACAGATACGCAGTATTTT. This encodes CSARDGISVGTDTQYF.

The chain recombines TRBV11-2 with TRBJ2-7, with TRBD2 identical over 8 bases. This CDR3 has 14 amino acids. The germline V gene has CDR1 SGHAT and CDR2 FQNNGV. The J segment lost 2 bases and the V segment lost 5 bases, leaving 5 bases of the junction unmatched. The CDR3 DNA reads as TGTGCCAGCAGCCCAGTAGCGGGGCCCTACGAGCAGTACTTC. Its protein product is CASSPVAGPYEQYF.

V and J are TRBV15 and TRBJ1-5; a possible D gene is TRBD1 (5 bases). This CDR3 has 15 residues. V shed 0 bases and J shed 11 bases, with 17 bases lying between them. Germline CDR1 is LNHNV and CDR2 is YYDKDF (reference sequence). Here the CDR3 reads CATSRDKLEGRAQHF. The CDR3 nucleotides read TGTGCCACCAGCAGAGATAAGTTAGAGGGCAGGGCCCAGCATTTT.

The CDR3, as DNA: TGTGCCAGCAGCGCTGGCGGAGTGAACACCGGGGAGCTGTTTTTT. The encoded protein is CASSAGGVNTGELFF. The V gene is TRBV6-2 or TRBV6-3, the J gene TRBJ2-2; D unclear. The CDR3 covers 15 residues. Germline CDR1 reads MNHEY; CDR2 reads SVGEGT. V lost 6 bases, J lost 1 base, and 12 bases lay in between.

The chain uses TRBV2 and TRBJ1-2, with D possibly being TRBD1 (6 bases). V was clipped by 3 bases and J by 4 bases, with 15 bases between them. Germline V gives CDR1 SNHLY, CDR2 FYNNEI. This CDR3 comprises 15 residues. This CDR3 is CASSDMGGGAYGYTF. The CDR3 bases are TGTGCCAGCAGTGATATGGGAGGGGGAGCCTATGGCTACACCTTC.

The chain links TRBV9 to TRBJ2-3; 10 bases agree with TRBD2. The germline CDR1 and CDR2 sequences are SGDLS and YYNGEE. This CDR3 region has 15 residues. Trimming cost V 0 bases and J 5 bases; bases outside gene matches: 3. CDR3 nucleotides: TGTGCCAGCAGCGTAGGTATAGCGGGGGGAGATACGCAGTATTTT. Its translation: CASSVGIAGGDTQYF.

V usage is TRBV3-1 (or the pseudogene TRBV3-2) and J usage is TRBJ2-7; D is uncertain. The CDR3 totals 14 residues. Germline loops: CDR1 LGHDT, CDR2 YNNKEL (reference sequence). Between the trimmed V and J ends, which lost 4 bases and 7 bases, there was a span of 17 bases. CDR3 DNA: TGTGCCAGCAGCCGTATAGGCTTTCCGTGGGAGCAGTACTTC. Translating gives CASSRIGFPWEQYF.

V and J are TRBV15 and TRBJ1-2; D might be TRBD1 (5 bases). CDR3 length equals 13 residues. Germline-derived CDR1 and CDR2 are LNHNV and YYDKDF (reference sequence). The germline V and J ends were trimmed by 5 bases and 7 bases, with 14 bases remaining between them. The CDR3 loop is CATSGGRQGGYTF. The CDR3 DNA reads TGTGCCACCAGCGGGGGGAGGCAAGGTGGCTACACCTTC.

J is TRBJ1-1 and V is TRBV6-5; maybe TRBD1 (5 bases). The CDR3 runs 15 residues. Trimming left V 4 bases short and J 3 bases short, with 15 bases between. Looked up from germline, CDR1 is MNHEY and CDR2 is SVGAGI. The CDR3 nucleotides are TGTGCCAGCAGTTGGAGGGGACTGAGGGACACTGAAGCTTTCTTT. Its protein product is CASSWRGLRDTEAFF.

The V and J genes are TRBV27 and TRBJ2-2, with unresolved D. V was cut by 4 bases and J by 1 base, with 7 bases left in between. The CDR3 length is 14 residues. Germline-derived CDR1 and CDR2 are MNHEY and SMNVEV (reference sequence). The CDR3, as DNA: TGTGCCAGCAGTTCCAGACAGAACACCGGGGAGCTGTTTTTT. This sequence encodes CASSSRQNTGELFF.

The chain recombines TRBV11-2 with TRBJ2-3; TRBD2 aligns across 7 bases. The V gene end was trimmed by 3 bases and the J gene end by 2 bases; junction bases not matched to a gene: 5. This CDR3 comprises 15 residues. Germline CDR1 reads SGHAT; CDR2 reads FQNNGV. CDR3 sequence: CASSFTAGYTDTQYF. CDR3 DNA sequence: TGTGCCAGCAGCTTCACAGCGGGGTACACAGATACGCAGTATTTT.